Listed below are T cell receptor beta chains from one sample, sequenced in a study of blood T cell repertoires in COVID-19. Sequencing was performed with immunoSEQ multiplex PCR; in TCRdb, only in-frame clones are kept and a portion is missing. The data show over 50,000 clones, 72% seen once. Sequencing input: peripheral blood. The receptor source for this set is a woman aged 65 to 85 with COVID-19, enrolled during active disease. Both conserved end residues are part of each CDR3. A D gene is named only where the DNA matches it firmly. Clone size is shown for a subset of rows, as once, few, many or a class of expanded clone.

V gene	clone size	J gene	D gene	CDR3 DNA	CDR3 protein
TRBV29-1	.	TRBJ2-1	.	TGCAGCGTTGAAGGAATAGCGGAACACTACAATGAGCAGTTCTTC	CSVEGIAEHYNEQFF
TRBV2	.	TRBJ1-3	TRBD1	TGTGCCAGCAGTGAAGGGGGACAGCCTGGAAACACCATATATTTT	CASSEGGQPGNTIYF
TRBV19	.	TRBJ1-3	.	TGTGCCAGTAGTATCGGCAGGGGAAACACCATATATTTT	CASSIGRGNTIYF
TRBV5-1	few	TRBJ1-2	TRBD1	TGCGCCAGCAGCTTGGATTCTGGGGGACAGTATGGCTACACCTTC	CASSLDSGGQYGYTF
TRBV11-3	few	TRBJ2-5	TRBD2	TGTGCCAGCAGTCATCGGGACCAGGGAGGGGAGACCCAGTACTTC	CASSHRDQGGETQYF
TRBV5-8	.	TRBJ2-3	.	TGTGCCAGCAGCTTGGCCGGTACAGATACGCAGTATTTT	CASSLAGTDTQYF
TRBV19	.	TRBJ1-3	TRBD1	TGTGCCACGCTACAGGGGCCTGGAAACACCATATATTTT	CATLQGPGNTIYF
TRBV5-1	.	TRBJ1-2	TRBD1	TGCGCCAGCAGCCCGGAATCGACAGGGGCAGCTGGCTACACCTTC	CASSPESTGAAGYTF
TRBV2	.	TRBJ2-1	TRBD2	TGTGCCAGCAGTTTGACTAGCGGGAGCTCCTACAATGAGCAGTTCTTC	CASSLTSGSSYNEQFF
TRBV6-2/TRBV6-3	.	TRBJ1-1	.	TGTGCCAGCAGCTCCGGGACATTCAGTTCCATGAACACTGAAGCTTTCTTT	CASSSGTFSSMNTEAFF
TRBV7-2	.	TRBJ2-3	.	TGTGCCAGCAGCTTACGTGGGGCAGCGCGAGCTAGCACAGATACGCAGTATTTT	CASSLRGAARASTDTQYF
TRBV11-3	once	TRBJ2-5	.	TGTGCCAGCAGCTTAGAGGGGGGGCAGCAAGAGACCCAGTACTTC	CASSLEGGQQETQYF
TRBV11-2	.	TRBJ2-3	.	TGTGCCAGCAGCCTCAGGGGAGGGGTGGGGGATACGCAGTATTTT	CASSLRGGVGDTQYF
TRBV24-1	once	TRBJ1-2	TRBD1	TGTGCCACCAGGGCAGGGGGTAGCTATGGCTACACCTTC	CATRAGGSYGYTF
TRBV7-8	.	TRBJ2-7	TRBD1	TGTGCCAGCAGCCTCGACAGGGAGTCCTACGAGCAGTACTTC	CASSLDRESYEQYF
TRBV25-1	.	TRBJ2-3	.	TGTGCCAGCAGAAGAGGGGGTTCTAGCACAGATACGCAGTATTTT	CASRRGGSSTDTQYF
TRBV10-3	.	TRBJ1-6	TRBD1	TGTGCCAAAAAGGACAGGGTTGATTCACCCCTCCACTTT	CAKKDRVDSPLHF
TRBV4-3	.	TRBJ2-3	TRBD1	TGCGCCAGCAGCCACGGACAGGAGAGCACAGATACGCAGTATTTT	CASSHGQESTDTQYF
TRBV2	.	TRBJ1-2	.	TGTGCCAGCACCCCTACGGCAGGGCTCTATGGCTACACCTTC	CASTPTAGLYGYTF
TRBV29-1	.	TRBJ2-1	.	TGCAGCGTTGTCGGGGGTATAGTATCGGTACAACGCTACAATGAGCAGTTCTTC	CSVVGGIVSVQRYNEQFF
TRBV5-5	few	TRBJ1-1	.	TGTGCCAGCAGCTTGGTGGCAGGGAGGCACACTGAAGCTTTCTTT	CASSLVAGRHTEAFF
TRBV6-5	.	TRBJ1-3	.	TGTGCCAGCAGGGGGGGGGTCAGCTCTGGAAACACCATATATTTT	CASRGGVSSGNTIYF
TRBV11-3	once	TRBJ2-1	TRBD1	TGTGCCAGCACCCCTCGGGACAGGGGAAATGAGCAGTTCTTC	CASTPRDRGNEQFF
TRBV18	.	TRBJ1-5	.	TGTGCCAGCTCACCAGGCCGCCAGGGAAGTCAGCCCCAGCATTTT	CASSPGRQGSQPQHF
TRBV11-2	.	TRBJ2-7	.	TGTGCCAGCAGCCGACCAGGGCCGAACTACGAGCAGTACTTC	CASSRPGPNYEQYF
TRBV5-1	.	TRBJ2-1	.	TGCGCCAGCAGCTTGGGAGGCCTAGCCTACAATGAGCAGTTCTTC	CASSLGGLAYNEQFF
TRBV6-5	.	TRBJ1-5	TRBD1	TGTGCCAGCGGCAGGACAGGGGGCGGGCAGCCCCAGCATTTT	CASGRTGGGQPQHF
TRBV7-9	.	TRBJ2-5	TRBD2	TGTGCCAGCAGCTACCCTAGCGGGCAAGAGACCCAGTACTTC	CASSYPSGQETQYF
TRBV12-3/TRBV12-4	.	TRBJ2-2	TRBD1	TGTGCCAGCAGTTTCCCGACAGGGGGCGAGCTTTTT	CASSFPTGGELF
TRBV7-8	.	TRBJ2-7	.	TGTGCCAGCAGCTCCGGACAGACTTCCTACGAGCAGTACTTC	CASSSGQTSYEQYF
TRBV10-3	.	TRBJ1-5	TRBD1	TGTGCCATCAGGGACAGGCTTCCTCAGCCCCAGCATTTT	CAIRDRLPQPQHF
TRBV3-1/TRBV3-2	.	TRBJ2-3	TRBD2	TGTGCCAGCAGCCAAGATAGCGGACTAGCGGGGGGGCTGTATTTT	CASSQDSGLAGGLYF
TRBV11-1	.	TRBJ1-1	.	TGTGCCAGCAGCTTACGGGGGAGCACTGAAGCTTTCTTT	CASSLRGSTEAFF
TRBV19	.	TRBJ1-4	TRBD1	TGTGCCAGTAGTATAGGGACAGGTACTAATGAAAAACTGTTTTTT	CASSIGTGTNEKLFF
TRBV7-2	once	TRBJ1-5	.	TGTGCCAGCAGCTTAGGGGGCCCCAATGGCAATCAGCCCCAGCATTTT	CASSLGGPNGNQPQHF
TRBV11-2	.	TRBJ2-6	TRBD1	TGTGCCAGCAGCTTTATTTTGGGTCAGGGGGCGGCTGGGGCCAACGTCCTGACTTTC	CASSFILGQGAAGANVLTF
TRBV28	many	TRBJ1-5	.	TGTGCCAGCAGTCCTGGGGCAGGGGTGAAGCCCCAGCATTTT	CASSPGAGVKPQHF
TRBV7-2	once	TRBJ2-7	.	TGTGCCAGCAGCCCAGAGACCTGGGTGGAGGGAGCGTACGAGCAGTACTTC	CASSPETWVEGAYEQYF
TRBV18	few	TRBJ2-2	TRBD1	TGTGCCAGCTCACAAAGGACAGGGGGAGAAACCGGGGAGCTGTTTTTT	CASSQRTGGETGELFF
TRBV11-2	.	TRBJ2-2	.	TGTGCCAGCAGCCCAGGTTCGTGGGCGCGGAACACCGGGGAGCTGTTTTTT	CASSPGSWARNTGELFF
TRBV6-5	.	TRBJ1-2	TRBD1	TGTGCCAGCAGGTTGACAGGGGGCGAAGTCTATGGCTACACCTTC	CASRLTGGEVYGYTF
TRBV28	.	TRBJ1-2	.	TGTGCCAGCAGTTACCATCTTAGGTGGAGGGAAGGGGATGGCTACACCTTC	CASSYHLRWREGDGYTF
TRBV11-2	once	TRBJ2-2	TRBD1	TGTGCCAGCAGCTTGGACAGGGGGGTCGGGGAGCTGTTTTTT	CASSLDRGVGELFF
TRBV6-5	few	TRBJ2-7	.	TGTGCCAGCATCCGAGACTACGAGCAGTACTTC	CASIRDYEQYF
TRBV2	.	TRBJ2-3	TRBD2	TGTGCCAGCAGTCCGACTAGCGGACCTAGCACAGATACGCAGTATTTT	CASSPTSGPSTDTQYF
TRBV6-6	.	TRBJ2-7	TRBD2	TGTGCCAGCAGCCCTAGCGGGGGCACCTACGAGCAGTACTTC	CASSPSGGTYEQYF
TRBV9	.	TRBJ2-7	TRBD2	TGTGCCAGCAGCTTTTCTAGCGGGGGCTCCTACGAGCAGTACTTC	CASSFSSGGSYEQYF
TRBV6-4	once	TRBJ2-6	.	TGTGCCAGCAGCAAAGAGGGTACGGGAACCTCTGGGGCCAACGTCCTGACTTTC	CASSKEGTGTSGANVLTF
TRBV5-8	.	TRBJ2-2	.	TGTGCCAGCAGCTTTTTCAGGACAATCGCCGGGGAGCTGTTTTTT	CASSFFRTIAGELFF
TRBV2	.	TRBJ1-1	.	TGTGCCAGCAGGAAGGAGGGGAACACTGAAGCTTTCTTT	CASRKEGNTEAFF
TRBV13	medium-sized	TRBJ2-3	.	TGTGCCAGCAACTCGGGGGGCATGGATACGCAGTATTTT	CASNSGGMDTQYF
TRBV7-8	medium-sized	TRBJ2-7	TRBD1	TGTGCCAGCAGCTTAGATAGGACAGGTAACGAGCAGTACTTC	CASSLDRTGNEQYF
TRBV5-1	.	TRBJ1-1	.	TGCGCCAGCAGTTGGGACACCGCTGAAGCTTTCTTT	CASSWDTAEAFF
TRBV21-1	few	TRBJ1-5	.	TGTGCCAGCAGCAAAGACCCACAGAACAATCAGCCCCAGCATTTT	CASSKDPQNNQPQHF